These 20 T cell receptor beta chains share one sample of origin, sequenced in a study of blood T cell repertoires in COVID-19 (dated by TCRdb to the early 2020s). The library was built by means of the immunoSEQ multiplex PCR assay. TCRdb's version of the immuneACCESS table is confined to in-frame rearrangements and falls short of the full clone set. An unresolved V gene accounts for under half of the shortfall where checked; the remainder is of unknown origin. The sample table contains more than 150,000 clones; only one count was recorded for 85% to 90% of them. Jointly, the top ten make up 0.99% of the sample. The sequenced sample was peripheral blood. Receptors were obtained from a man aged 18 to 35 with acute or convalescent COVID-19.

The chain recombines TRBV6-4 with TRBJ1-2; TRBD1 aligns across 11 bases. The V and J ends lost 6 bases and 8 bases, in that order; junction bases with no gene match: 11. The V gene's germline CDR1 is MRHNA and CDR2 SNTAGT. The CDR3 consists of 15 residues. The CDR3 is CASRRDRGSSEGYTF. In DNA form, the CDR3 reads TGTGCCAGCAGAAGGGACAGGGGGTCGTCGGAGGGCTACACCTTC.

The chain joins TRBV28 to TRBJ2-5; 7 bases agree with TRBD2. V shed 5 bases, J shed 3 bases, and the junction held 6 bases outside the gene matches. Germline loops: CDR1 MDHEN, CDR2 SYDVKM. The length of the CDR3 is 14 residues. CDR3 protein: CASSRAGREETQYF. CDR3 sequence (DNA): TGTGCCAGCAGTCGAGCGGGACGAGAAGAGACCCAGTACTTC. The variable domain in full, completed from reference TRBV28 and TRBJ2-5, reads DVKVTQSSRYLVKRTGEKVFLECVQDMDHENMFWYRQDPGLGLRLIYFSYDVKMKEKGDIPEGYSVSREKKERFSLILESASTNQTSMYLCASSRAGREETQYFGPGTRLLVL.

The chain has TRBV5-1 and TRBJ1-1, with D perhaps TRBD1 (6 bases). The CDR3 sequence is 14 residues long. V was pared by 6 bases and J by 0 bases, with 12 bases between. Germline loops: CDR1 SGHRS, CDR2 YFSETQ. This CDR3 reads CASTFGQLNTEAFF. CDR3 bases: TGCGCCAGCACATTTGGACAGTTGAACACTGAAGCTTTCTTT.

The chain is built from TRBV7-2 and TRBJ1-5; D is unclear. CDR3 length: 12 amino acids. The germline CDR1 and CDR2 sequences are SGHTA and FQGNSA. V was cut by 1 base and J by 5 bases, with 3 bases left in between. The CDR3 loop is CASSLVYQPQHF. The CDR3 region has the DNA TGTGCCAGCAGCTTAGTCTATCAGCCCCAGCATTTT. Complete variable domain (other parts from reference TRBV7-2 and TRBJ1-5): GAGVSQSPSNKVTEKGKDVELRCDPISGHTALYWYRQSLGQGLEFLIYFQGNSAPDKSGLPSDRFSAERTGGSVSTLTIQRTQQEDSAVYLCASSLVYQPQHFGDGTRLSIL.

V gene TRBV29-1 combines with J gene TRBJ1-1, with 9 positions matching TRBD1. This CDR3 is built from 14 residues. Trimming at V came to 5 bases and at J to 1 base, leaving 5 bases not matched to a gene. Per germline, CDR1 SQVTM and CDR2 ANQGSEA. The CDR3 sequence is CSVTDRGKNTEAFF. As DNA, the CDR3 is TGCAGCGTTACCGACAGGGGGAAGAACACTGAAGCTTTCTTT.

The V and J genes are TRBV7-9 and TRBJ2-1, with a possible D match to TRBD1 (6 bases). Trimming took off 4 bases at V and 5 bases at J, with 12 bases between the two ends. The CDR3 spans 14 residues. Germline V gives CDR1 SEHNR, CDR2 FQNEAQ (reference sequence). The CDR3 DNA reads TGTGCCAGCAGCTCCGGGACACAAAACAATGAGCAGTTCTTC. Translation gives CASSSGTQNNEQFF.

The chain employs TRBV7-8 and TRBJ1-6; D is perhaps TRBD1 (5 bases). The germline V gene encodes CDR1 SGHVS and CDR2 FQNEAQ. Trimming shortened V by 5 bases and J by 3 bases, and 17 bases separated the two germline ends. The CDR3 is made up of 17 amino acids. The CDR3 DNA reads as TGTGCCAGCAGCCCCACCCGGGAGGGGTTCTATAATTCACCCCTCCACTTT. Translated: CASSPTREGFYNSPLHF.

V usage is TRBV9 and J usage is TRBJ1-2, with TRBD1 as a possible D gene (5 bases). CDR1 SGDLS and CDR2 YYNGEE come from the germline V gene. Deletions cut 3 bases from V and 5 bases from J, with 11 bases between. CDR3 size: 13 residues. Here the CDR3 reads CASSEGRSYGYTF. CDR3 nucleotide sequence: TGTGCCAGCAGCGAGGGGAGGTCATATGGCTACACCTTC. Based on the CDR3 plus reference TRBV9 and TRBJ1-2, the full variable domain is DSGVTQTPKHLITATGQRVTLRCSPRSGDLSVYWYQQSLDQGLQFLIQYYNGEERAKGNILERFSAQQFPDLHSELNLSSLELGDSALYFCASSEGRSYGYTFGSGTRLTVV.

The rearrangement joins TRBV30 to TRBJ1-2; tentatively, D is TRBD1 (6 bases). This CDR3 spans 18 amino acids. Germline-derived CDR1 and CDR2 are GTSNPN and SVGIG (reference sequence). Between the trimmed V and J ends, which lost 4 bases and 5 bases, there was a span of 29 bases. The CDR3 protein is CAWTYTPAQGRIDYGYTF. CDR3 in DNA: TGTGCCTGGACCTACACCCCCGCACAGGGTCGCATCGATTATGGCTACACCTTC.

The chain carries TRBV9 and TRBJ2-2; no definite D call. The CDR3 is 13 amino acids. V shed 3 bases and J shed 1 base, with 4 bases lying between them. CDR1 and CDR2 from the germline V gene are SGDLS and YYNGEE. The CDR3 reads CASSALNTGELFF. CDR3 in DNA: TGTGCCAGCAGCGCTCTGAACACCGGGGAGCTGTTTTTT.

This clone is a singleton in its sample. CDR3 in DNA: TGTGCCAGCAGGACGGGACAGGGATTGAACACTGAAGCTTTCTTT. Protein sequence: CASRTGQGLNTEAFF. The genes are TRBV28 and TRBJ1-1; 9 positions match TRBD1. V lost 6 bases to trimming and J lost 0 bases; unmatched junction nucleotides: 5. Germline CDR1 and CDR2: MDHEN and SYDVKM. This CDR3 has 15 residues.

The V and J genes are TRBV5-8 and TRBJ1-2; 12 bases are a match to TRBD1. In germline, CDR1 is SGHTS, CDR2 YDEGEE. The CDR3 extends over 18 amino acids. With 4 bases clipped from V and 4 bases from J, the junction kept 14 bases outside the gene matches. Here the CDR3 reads CASSRSLGQGARGYGYTF. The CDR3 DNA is TGTGCCAGCAGCCGTTCGCTGGGACAGGGGGCACGGGGCTATGGCTACACCTTC.

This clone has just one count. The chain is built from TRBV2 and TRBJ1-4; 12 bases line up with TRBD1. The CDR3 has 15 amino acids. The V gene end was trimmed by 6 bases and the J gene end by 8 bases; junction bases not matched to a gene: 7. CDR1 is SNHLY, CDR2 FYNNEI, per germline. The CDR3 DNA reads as TGTGCCAGCAGGGGACAGGGGGCGGTTGGAGAAAAACTGTTTTTT. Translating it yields CASRGQGAVGEKLFF.

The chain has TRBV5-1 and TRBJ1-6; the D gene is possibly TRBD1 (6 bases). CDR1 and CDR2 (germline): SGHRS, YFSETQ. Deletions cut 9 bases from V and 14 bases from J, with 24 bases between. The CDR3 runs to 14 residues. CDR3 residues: CATKLRDTPSALHF. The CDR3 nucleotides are TGCGCCACTAAGTTACGGGACACTCCTTCGGCCCTCCACTTT.

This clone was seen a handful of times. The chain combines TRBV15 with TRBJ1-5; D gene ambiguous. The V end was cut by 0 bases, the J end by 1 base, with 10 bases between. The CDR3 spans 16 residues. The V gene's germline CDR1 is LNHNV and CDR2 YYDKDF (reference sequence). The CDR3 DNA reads TGTGCCACCAGCAGAGATAGGACTGGAAGCAATCAGCCCCAGCATTTT. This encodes CATSRDRTGSNQPQHF.

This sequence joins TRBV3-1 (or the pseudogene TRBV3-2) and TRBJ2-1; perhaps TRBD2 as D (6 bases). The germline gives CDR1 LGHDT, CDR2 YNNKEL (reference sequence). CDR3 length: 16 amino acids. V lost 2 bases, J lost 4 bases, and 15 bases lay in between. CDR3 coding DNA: TGTGCCAGCAGCCAATCCCCCAAGGGGACTTACAATGAGCAGTTCTTC. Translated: CASSQSPKGTYNEQFF.

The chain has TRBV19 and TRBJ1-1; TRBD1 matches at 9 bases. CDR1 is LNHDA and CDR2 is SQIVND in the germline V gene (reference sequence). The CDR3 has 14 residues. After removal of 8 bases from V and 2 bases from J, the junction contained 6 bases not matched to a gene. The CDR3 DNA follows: TGTGCCAGTGGAACACAGGGGGCAAACACTGAAGCTTTCTTT. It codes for CASGTQGANTEAFF.

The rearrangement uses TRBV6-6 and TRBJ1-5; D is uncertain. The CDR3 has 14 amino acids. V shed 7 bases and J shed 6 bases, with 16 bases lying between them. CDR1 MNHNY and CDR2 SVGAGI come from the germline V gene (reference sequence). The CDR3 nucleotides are TGTGCCAGCACCAGAGACAATCTTGGTCAGCCCCAGCATTTT. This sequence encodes CASTRDNLGQPQHF.

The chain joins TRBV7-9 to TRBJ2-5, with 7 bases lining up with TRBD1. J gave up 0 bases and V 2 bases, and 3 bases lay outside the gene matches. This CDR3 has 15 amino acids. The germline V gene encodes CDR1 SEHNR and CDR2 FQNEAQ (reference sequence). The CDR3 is CASSLPRGYQETQYF. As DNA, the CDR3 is TGTGCCAGCAGCTTACCCAGGGGGTACCAAGAGACCCAGTACTTC.

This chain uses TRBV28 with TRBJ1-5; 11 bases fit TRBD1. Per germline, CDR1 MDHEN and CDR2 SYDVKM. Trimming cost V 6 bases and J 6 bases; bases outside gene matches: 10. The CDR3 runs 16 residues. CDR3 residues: CASRTGTGGRSQPQHF. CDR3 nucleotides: TGTGCCAGCAGAACCGGGACAGGGGGAAGGAGTCAGCCCCAGCATTTT.